This T cell receptor beta chain appears in the sequencing data of a study of post-analysis software for immune sequencing data. Carried by the TCR beta cDNA libraries were unique molecular identifiers. Yield was 450,000 to 650,000 cDNA molecules from about 0.94 to 9.7 million T cells. TCRdb processed the PCR reads anew with MiXCR; each CDR3 protein has one entry. The sample lists hundreds of thousands of distinct CDR3 sequences, more than 50% occurring once. General study points: A handful of TRBV segments were significantly more frequent in patients than in controls. TRBV5-6, TRBV5-1 and TRBV20-1 were among these segments.

The CDR3 loop spans 15 amino acids. V was clipped by 3 bases and J by 1 base; unmatched bases: 6. Germline V gives CDR1 DFQATT, CDR2 SNEGSKA (reference sequence). With respect to this clonotype: The antigen is not known.

The sample was blood. The receptor was isolated from a girl aged 2 to 9 with multiple sclerosis. The rearrangement links TRBV20-1 to TRBJ2-3; TRBD2 matches 8 bases. CDR3 amino acids: CSASDAGGRTDTQYF. The CDR3 DNA is TGCAGTGCTAGTGATGCGGGGGGACGCACAGATACGCAGTATTTT.